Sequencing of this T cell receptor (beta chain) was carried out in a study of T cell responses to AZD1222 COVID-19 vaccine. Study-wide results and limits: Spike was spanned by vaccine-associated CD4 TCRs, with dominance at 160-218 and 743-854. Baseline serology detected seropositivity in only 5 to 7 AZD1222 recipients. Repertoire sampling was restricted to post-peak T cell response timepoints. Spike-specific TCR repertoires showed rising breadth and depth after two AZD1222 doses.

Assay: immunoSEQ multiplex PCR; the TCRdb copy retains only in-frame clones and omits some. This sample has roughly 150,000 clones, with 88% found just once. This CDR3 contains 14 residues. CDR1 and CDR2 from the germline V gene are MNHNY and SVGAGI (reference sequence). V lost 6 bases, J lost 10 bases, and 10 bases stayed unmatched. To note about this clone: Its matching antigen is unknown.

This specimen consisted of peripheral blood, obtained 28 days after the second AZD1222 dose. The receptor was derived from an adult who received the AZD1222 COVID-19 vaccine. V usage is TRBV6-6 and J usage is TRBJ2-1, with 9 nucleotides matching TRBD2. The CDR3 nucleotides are TGTGCCAGCAGCGGGCCGGGACTAGCCAGGGAGCAGTTCTTC. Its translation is CASSGPGLAREQFF.